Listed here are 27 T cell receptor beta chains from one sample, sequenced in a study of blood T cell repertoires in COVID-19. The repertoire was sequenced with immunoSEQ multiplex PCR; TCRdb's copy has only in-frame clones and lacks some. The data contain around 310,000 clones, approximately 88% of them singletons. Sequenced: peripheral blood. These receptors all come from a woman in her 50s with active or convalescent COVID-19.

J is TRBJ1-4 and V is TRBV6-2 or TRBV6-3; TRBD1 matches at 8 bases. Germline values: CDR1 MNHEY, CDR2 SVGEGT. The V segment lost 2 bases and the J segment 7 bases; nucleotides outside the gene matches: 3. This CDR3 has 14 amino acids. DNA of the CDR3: TGTGCCAGCAGTTACCAGGACAGGGCTGAAAAACTGTTTTTT. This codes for CASSYQDRAEKLFF.

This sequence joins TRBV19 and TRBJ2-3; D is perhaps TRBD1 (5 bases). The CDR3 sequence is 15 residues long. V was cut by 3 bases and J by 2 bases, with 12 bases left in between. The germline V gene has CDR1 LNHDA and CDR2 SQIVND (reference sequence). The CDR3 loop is CASSITRAITDTQYF. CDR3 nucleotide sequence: TGTGCCAGTAGTATCACCAGGGCGATCACAGATACGCAGTATTTT.

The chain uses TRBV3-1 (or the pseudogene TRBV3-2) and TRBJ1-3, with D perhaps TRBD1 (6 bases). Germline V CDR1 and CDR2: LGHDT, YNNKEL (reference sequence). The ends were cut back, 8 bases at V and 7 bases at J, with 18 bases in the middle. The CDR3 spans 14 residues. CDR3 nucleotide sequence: TGTGCCAGCGGAACAGGGCGTCTGGGGAACACCATATATTTT. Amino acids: CASGTGRLGNTIYF.

The CDR3: CASSTMSVVETQYF. In DNA form, the CDR3 reads TGTGCCAGTAGTACTATGAGTGTCGTCGAGACCCAGTACTTC. The chain uses TRBV19 and TRBJ2-5, with D uncertain. The V end was cut by 4 bases, the J end by 5 bases, with 14 bases between. This CDR3 has 14 amino acids. Germline CDR1 and CDR2: LNHDA and SQIVND (reference sequence).

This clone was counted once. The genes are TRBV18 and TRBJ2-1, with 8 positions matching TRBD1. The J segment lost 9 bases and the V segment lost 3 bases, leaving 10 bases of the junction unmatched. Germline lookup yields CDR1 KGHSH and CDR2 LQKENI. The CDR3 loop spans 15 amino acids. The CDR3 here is CASSPAGGVQGEQFF. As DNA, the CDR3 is TGTGCCAGCTCACCGGCAGGGGGCGTTCAGGGTGAGCAGTTCTTC.

CDR3 DNA sequence: TGTGCCACCAGTGACTTGGACAGGGGAGTACACATTCAGTACTTC. Amino acids: CATSDLDRGVHIQYF. The V call is TRBV24-1, the J call TRBJ2-4; 9 nucleotides match TRBD1. V was clipped by 4 bases and J by 8 bases; unmatched bases: 8. Germline V gene sequence: CDR1 KGHDR, CDR2 SFDVKD. The CDR3 has 15 amino acids.

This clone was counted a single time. In DNA form, the CDR3 reads TGTGCCATCAGTGACCCAATGCAGGGGCCATACAATGAGCAGTTCTTC. Protein sequence: CAISDPMQGPYNEQFF. The rearrangement uses TRBV10-3 and TRBJ2-1; TRBD1 is a possible D gene (6 bases). This CDR3 has 16 residues. Germline CDR1 is ENHRY and CDR2 is SYGVKD. V was cut by 3 bases and J by 4 bases, with 16 bases left in between.

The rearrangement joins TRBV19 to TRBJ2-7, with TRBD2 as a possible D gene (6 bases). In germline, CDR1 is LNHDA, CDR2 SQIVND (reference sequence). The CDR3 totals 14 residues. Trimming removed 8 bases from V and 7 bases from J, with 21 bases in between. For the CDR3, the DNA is TGTGCCAGTCATACACGGGGGAGAACGAATGAGCAGTACTTC. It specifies CASHTRGRTNEQYF. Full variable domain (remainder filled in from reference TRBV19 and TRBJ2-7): DGGITQSPKYLFRKEGQNVTLSCEQNLNHDAMYWYRQDPGQGLRLIYYSQIVNDFQKGDIAEGYSVSREKKESFPLTVTSAQKNPTAFYLCASHTRGRTNEQYFGPGTRLTVT.

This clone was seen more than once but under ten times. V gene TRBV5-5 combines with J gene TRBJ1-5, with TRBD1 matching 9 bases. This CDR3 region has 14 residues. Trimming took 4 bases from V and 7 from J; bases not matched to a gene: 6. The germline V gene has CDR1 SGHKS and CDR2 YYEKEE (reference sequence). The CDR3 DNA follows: TGTGCCAGCAGCCTCGGGACAGGGCCCCAGCCCCAGCATTTT. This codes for CASSLGTGPQPQHF.

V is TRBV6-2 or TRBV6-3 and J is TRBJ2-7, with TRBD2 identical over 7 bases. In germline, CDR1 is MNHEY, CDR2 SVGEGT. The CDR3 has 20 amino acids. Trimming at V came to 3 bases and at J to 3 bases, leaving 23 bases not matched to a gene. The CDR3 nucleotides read TGTGCCAGCAGTTATAGTGAGCGCTTAGGAGGGGCTAGCGGCCTCTACGAGCAGTACTTC. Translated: CASSYSERLGGASGLYEQYF.

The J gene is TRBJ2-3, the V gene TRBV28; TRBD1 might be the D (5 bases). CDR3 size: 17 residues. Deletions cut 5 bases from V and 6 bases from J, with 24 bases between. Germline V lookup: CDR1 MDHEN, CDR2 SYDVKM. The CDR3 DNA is TGTGCCAGCAGTGTAATACGATCTGGGGCACTCAGGGATACGCAGTATTTT. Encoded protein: CASSVIRSGALRDTQYF.

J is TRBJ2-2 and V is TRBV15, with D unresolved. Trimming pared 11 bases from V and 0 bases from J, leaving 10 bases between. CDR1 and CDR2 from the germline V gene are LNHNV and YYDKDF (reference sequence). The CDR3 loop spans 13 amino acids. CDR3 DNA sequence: TGTGCCTCGCAGCTAGCGAACACCGGGGAGCTGTTTTTT. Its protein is CASQLANTGELFF.

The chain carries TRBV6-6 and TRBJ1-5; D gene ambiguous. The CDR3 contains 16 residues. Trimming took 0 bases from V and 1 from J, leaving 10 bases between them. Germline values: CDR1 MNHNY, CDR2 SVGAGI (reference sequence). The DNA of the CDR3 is TGTGCCAGCAGTTACTCGAACAGAATGAGCAATCAGCCCCAGCATTTT. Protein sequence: CASSYSNRMSNQPQHF.

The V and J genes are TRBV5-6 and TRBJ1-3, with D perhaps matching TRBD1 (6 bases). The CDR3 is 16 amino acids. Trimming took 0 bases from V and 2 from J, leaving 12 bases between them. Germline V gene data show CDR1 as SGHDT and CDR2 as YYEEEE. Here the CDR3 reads CASSLVGAGAGNTIYF. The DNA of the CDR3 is TGTGCCAGCAGCTTGGTTGGTGCAGGGGCTGGAAACACCATATATTTT.

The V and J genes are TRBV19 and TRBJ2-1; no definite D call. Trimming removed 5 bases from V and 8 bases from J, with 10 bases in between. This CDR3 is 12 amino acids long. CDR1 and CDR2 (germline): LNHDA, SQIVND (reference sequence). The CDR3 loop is CASSLNEDEQFF. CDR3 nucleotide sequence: TGTGCCAGTAGTCTAAACGAGGATGAGCAGTTCTTC.

CDR3 protein: CASTIKLRQGGNTIYF. The CDR3 bases are TGTGCCAGCACTATAAAATTACGACAGGGAGGAAACACCATATATTTT. The chain combines TRBV6-6 with TRBJ1-3; 7 nucleotides align to TRBD1. Germline CDR1 and CDR2: MNHNY and SVGAGI (reference sequence). Trimming took 7 bases from V and 4 from J; bases not matched to a gene: 13. The CDR3 extends over 16 amino acids.

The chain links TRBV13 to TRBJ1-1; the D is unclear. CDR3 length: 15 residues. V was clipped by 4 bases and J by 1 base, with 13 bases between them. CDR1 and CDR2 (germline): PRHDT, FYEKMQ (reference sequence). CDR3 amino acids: CASSSWRAGNTEAFF. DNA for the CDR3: TGTGCCAGCAGCTCCTGGCGGGCGGGGAACACTGAAGCTTTCTTT. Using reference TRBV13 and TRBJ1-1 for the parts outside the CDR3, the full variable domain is AAGVIQSPRHLIKEKRETATLKCYPIPRHDTVYWYQQGPGQDPQFLISFYEKMQSDKGSIPDRFSAQQFSDYHSELNMSSLELGDSALYFCASSSWRAGNTEAFFGQGTRLTVV.

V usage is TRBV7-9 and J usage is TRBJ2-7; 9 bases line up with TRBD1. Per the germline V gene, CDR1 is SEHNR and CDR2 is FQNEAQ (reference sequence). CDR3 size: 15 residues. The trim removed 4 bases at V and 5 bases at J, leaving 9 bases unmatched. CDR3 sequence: CASSSPGQGTNEQYF. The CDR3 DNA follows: TGTGCCAGCAGCTCGCCGGGACAGGGTACCAACGAGCAGTACTTC.

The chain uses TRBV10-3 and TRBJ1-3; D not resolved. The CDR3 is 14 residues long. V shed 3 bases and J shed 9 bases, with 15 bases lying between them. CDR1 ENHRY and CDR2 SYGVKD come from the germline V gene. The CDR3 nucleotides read TGTGCCATCAGTGATGTGTCCCGAAGACTCACCATATATTTT. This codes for CAISDVSRRLTIYF.

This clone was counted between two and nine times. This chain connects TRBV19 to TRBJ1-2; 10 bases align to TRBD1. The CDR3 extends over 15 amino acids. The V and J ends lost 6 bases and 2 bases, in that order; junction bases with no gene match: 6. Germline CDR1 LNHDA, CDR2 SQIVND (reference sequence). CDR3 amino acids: CASSLGQGLNYGYTF. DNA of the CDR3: TGTGCCAGTAGCTTGGGACAGGGGCTGAACTATGGCTACACCTTC.

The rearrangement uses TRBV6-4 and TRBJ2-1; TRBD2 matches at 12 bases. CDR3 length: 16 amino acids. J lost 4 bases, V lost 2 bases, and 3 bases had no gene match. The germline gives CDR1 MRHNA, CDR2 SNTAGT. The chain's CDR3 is CASSDGTSGWYNEQFF. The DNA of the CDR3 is TGTGCCAGCAGTGACGGGACTAGCGGGTGGTACAATGAGCAGTTCTTC.

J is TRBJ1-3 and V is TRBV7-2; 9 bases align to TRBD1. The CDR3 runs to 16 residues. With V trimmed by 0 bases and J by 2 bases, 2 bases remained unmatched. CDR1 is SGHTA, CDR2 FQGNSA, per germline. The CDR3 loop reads CASSLAGDRAGNTIYF. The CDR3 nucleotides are TGTGCCAGCAGCTTAGCGGGGGACAGGGCTGGAAACACCATATATTTT.

As DNA, the CDR3 is TGTGCCAGCAGTTTATACCCCCCTTCGCTAGCGGCCCTCAATGAGCAGTTCTTC. It specifies CASSLYPPSLAALNEQFF. The chain uses TRBV27 and TRBJ2-1, with 7 bases matching TRBD2. V gave up 1 base and J gave up 6 bases; unmatched junction bases: 15. The CDR3 covers 18 residues. The germline V gene encodes CDR1 MNHEY and CDR2 SMNVEV (reference sequence).

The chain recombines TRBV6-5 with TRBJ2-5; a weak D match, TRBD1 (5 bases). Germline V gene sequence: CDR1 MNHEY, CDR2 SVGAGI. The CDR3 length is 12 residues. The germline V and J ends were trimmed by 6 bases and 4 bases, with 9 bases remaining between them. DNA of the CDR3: TGTGCCAGCAGGGGGCCGGGAGAGACCCAGTACTTC. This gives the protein CASRGPGETQYF.

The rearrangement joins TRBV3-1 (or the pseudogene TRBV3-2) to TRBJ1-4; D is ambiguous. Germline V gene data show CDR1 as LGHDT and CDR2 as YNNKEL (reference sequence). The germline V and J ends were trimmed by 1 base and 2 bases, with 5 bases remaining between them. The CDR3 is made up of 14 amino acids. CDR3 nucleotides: TGTGCCAGCAGCCAAGGTAGCACTAATGAAAAACTGTTTTTT. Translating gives CASSQGSTNEKLFF.

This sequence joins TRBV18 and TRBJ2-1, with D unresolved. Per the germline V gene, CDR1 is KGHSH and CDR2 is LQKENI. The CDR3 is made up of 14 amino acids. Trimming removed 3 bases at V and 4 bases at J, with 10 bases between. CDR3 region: CASSPRRDYNEQFF. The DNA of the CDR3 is TGTGCCAGCTCACCTAGGAGAGATTACAATGAGCAGTTCTTC.

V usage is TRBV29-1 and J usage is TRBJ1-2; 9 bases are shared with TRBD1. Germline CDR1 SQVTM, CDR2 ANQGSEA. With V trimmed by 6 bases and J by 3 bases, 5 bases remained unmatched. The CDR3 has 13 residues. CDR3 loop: CSVGGTGYYGYTF. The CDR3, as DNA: TGCAGCGTCGGAGGGACAGGGTACTATGGCTACACCTTC.